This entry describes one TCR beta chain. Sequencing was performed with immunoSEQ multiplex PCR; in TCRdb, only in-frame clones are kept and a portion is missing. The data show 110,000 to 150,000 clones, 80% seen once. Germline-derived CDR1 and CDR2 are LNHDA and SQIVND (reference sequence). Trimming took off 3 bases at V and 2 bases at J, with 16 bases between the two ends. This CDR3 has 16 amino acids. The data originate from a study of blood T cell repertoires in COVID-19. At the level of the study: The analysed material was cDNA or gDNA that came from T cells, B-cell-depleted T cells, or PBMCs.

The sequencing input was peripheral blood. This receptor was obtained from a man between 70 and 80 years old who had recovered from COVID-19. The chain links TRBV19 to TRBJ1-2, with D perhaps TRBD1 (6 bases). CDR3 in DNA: TGTGCCAGTAGTATCCCCTACAGGGCGAGAAACTATGGCTACACCTTC. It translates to CASSIPYRARNYGYTF.